Below are 15 T cell receptor beta chains sequenced from a single sample in a study of blood T cell repertoires in COVID-19. TCRdb's copy holds only in-frame clones and misses some; the assay was immunoSEQ multiplex PCR. Here the sample spans roughly 340,000 clones, approximately 87% being singletons. The sequencing input was PBMCs or T cells enriched from blood (not recorded which). The receptor set was obtained from a man aged 35-49 years in a cohort exposed to, infected with or recovered from COVID-19 (not recorded which).

This chain links TRBV7-9 with TRBJ1-4, with D perhaps TRBD1 (6 bases). Trimming left V 5 bases short and J 5 bases short, with 12 bases between. There are 14 residues in the CDR3. Germline assignment: CDR1 SEHNR and CDR2 FQNEAQ (reference sequence). This CDR3 is CASSPRDINEKLFF. CDR3 DNA sequence: TGTGCCAGCAGCCCCCGGGACATCAATGAAAAACTGTTTTTT. Using reference TRBV7-9 and TRBJ1-4 for the parts outside the CDR3, the full variable domain is DTGVSQNPRHKITKRGQNVTFRCDPISEHNRLYWYRQTLGQGPEFLTYFQNEAQLEKSRLLSDRFSAERPKGSFSTLEIQRTEQGDSAMYLCASSPRDINEKLFFGSGTQLSVL.

V usage is TRBV5-6 and J usage is TRBJ2-2, with 9 bases identical to TRBD2. Trimming removed 0 bases from V and 10 bases from J; junction bases left unmatched: 4. CDR3 length: 14 amino acids. Germline loops: CDR1 SGHDT, CDR2 YYEEEE. As DNA, the CDR3 is TGTGCCAGCAGCTTGGGCGGGAGGGCCGTGGAGCTGTTTTTT. Translation: CASSLGGRAVELFF.

The chain recombines TRBV10-1 with TRBJ2-2; TRBD2 might be the D (5 bases). CDR3 length equals 14 residues. V lost 3 bases and J 7 bases, leaving 12 bases between the germline ends. Germline V gene lookup returns CDR1 WNHNN and CDR2 SYGVQD (reference sequence). The chain's CDR3 is CASSEQAAFGELFF. In nucleotides, the CDR3 is TGCGCCAGCAGTGAACAAGCGGCTTTCGGGGAGCTGTTTTTT.

The V gene is TRBV9, the J gene TRBJ1-1, with 7 bases identical to TRBD1. Looked up from germline, CDR1 is SGDLS and CDR2 is YYNGEE. The CDR3 is made up of 12 amino acids. J lost 7 bases, V lost 4 bases, and 4 bases had no gene match. The CDR3 coding sequence is TGTGCCAGCAGCCCTCGGACAGGTGAAGCTTTCTTT. Its protein is CASSPRTGEAFF.

The chain has TRBV7-9 and TRBJ2-3; TRBD1 aligns across 10 bases. This CDR3 region has 15 residues. Germline values: CDR1 SEHNR, CDR2 FQNEAQ (reference sequence). Trimming removed 1 base from V and 5 bases from J; junction bases left unmatched: 3. CDR3 DNA sequence: TGTGCCAGCAGCTTAGGACAGGGGGCAATAGATACGCAGTATTTT. It codes for CASSLGQGAIDTQYF.

The rearrangement uses TRBV7-8 and TRBJ2-7; D is possibly TRBD1 (6 bases). Trimming left V 5 bases short and J 2 bases short, with 19 bases between. Per germline, CDR1 SGHVS and CDR2 FQNEAQ. CDR3 length: 16 amino acids. The CDR3 here is CASSMNSGVVPYEQYF. CDR3 nucleotides: TGTGCCAGCAGCATGAACTCAGGGGTCGTTCCCTACGAGCAGTACTTC. The whole variable domain, remainder taken from reference TRBV7-8 and TRBJ2-7, is GAGVSQSPRYKVAKRGQDVALRCDPISGHVSLFWYQQALGQGPEFLTYFQNEAQLDKSGLPSDRFFAERPEGSVSTLKIQRTQQEDSAVYLCASSMNSGVVPYEQYFGPGTRLTVT.

This chain uses TRBV4-1 with TRBJ2-3, with 13 bases that match TRBD2. This CDR3 spans 20 amino acids. Losses at the gene ends were 0 bases for V and 2 bases for J; bases not matched to a gene: 11. The germline V gene has CDR1 MGHRA and CDR2 YSYEKL. For the CDR3, the DNA is TGCGCCAGCAGCCAAGAAGGGACTAGCGGGACCAATCCCTCCACAGATACGCAGTATTTT. Its protein product is CASSQEGTSGTNPSTDTQYF.

J is TRBJ2-5 and V is TRBV3-1 (or the pseudogene TRBV3-2); 8 nucleotides agree with TRBD2. The germline V gene encodes CDR1 LGHDT and CDR2 YNNKEL (reference sequence). Losses at the gene ends were 4 bases for V and 1 base for J; bases not matched to a gene: 8. This CDR3 region has 16 residues. The CDR3 coding sequence is TGTGCCAGCAGCCGCGCTCCAACTAGCGGCCAAGAGACCCAGTACTTC. This codes for CASSRAPTSGQETQYF.

CDR3 amino acids: CASSSQLVRSSYEQYF. Here the CDR3 DNA reads TGTGCCAGCAGCTCGCAATTAGTTCGGAGCTCCTACGAGCAGTACTTC. This chain uses TRBV5-4 with TRBJ2-7, with unresolved D. There are 16 residues in the CDR3. With 3 bases removed from V and 0 bases from J, the gap between germline ends came to 16 bases. The germline CDR1 and CDR2 sequences are SGHNT and YYREEE (reference sequence).

CDR3 nucleotide sequence: TGTGCCAGCAGTCCCCCTGGGACAGGGGGGACTAATGAAAAACTGTTTTTT. Its protein product is CASSPPGTGGTNEKLFF. The chain links TRBV28 to TRBJ1-4; the match to TRBD1 covers 11 bases. From germline, CDR1 is MDHEN and CDR2 SYDVKM. Trimming at V came to 5 bases and at J to 2 bases, leaving 7 bases not matched to a gene. The length of the CDR3 is 17 residues.

This chain links TRBV7-6 with TRBJ2-3, with a tentative D call TRBD2 (6 bases). With 3 bases removed from V and 3 bases from J, the gap between germline ends came to 16 bases. CDR1 and CDR2 from the germline V gene are SGHVS and FNYEAQ. The CDR3 covers 16 residues. Here the CDR3 reads CASSFWSSEYTDTQYF. The CDR3 DNA reads as TGTGCCAGCAGCTTCTGGTCTAGCGAATATACAGATACGCAGTATTTT. Together with reference TRBV7-6 and TRBJ2-3, the CDR3 gives the full variable domain: GAGVSQSPRYKVTKRGQDVALRCDPISGHVSLYWYRQALGQGPEFLTYFNYEAQQDKSGLPNDRFSAERPEGSISTLTIQRTEQRDSAMYRCASSFWSSEYTDTQYFGPGTRLTVL.

V gene TRBV3-1 (or the pseudogene TRBV3-2) combines with J gene TRBJ1-3; 9 bases line up with TRBD1. V shed 1 base and J 4 bases; nucleotides not matched to a gene: 5. Germline CDR1 is LGHDT and CDR2 is YNNKEL (reference sequence). The CDR3 spans 16 residues. The CDR3 reads CASSQGGTGSGNTIYF. The CDR3 bases are TGTGCCAGCAGCCAAGGAGGGACAGGGTCCGGAAACACCATATATTTT.

This clone has just one count. V gene TRBV6-6 combines with J gene TRBJ1-5; D is perhaps TRBD1 (6 bases). The CDR3 extends over 18 amino acids. Trimming removed 5 bases at V and 4 bases at J, with 24 bases between. Germline CDR1 reads MNHNY; CDR2 reads SVGAGI (reference sequence). The CDR3 protein is CASSPYPQGSTFNQPQHF. The CDR3 DNA reads TGTGCCAGCAGTCCATACCCACAGGGATCGACCTTTAATCAGCCCCAGCATTTT.

The chain has TRBV19 and TRBJ1-5; possible D gene TRBD1, 5 bases. The germline V gene has CDR1 LNHDA and CDR2 SQIVND (reference sequence). With 1 base removed from V and 3 bases from J, the gap between germline ends came to 10 bases. The CDR3 is 15 residues long. The DNA of the CDR3 is TGTGCCAGTAGTATAGTAGGGGAAGTCAATCAGCCCCAGCATTTT. It translates to CASSIVGEVNQPQHF.

The chain employs TRBV27 and TRBJ1-5, with TRBD1 as a possible D gene (5 bases). Per the germline V gene, CDR1 is MNHEY and CDR2 is SMNVEV (reference sequence). The V end lost 5 bases, the J end lost 4 bases, and 21 bases lay between the germline ends. The CDR3 covers 17 residues. The CDR3 region is CASSPRREGKLNQPQHF. CDR3 DNA sequence: TGTGCCAGCAGTCCCAGACGGGAGGGGAAATTGAATCAGCCCCAGCATTTT.